One and the same sample provided the 20 T cell receptor beta chains below, sequenced in a study of blood T cell repertoires in COVID-19. Generated by immunoSEQ multiplex PCR, the TCRdb table keeps only in-frame clones and is missing some. The sample records approximately 50,000 clones, 65% to 90% being singletons. The sample was peripheral blood. These receptors originate from a human donor in a cohort sampled during active COVID-19.

This rearrangement joins TRBV27 to TRBJ2-3, with 13 bases aligning to TRBD2. V trimming: 8 bases; J trimming: 1 base; junction bases outside the gene matches: 12. Germline V gene sequence: CDR1 MNHEY, CDR2 SMNVEV (reference sequence). The CDR3 sequence is 18 residues long. CDR3 DNA: TGTGCCAGCCGTCGACTAGCGGGAGGTATTGAGGGCACAGATACGCAGTATTTT. Amino acids: CASRRLAGGIEGTDTQYF.

The chain combines TRBV7-8 with TRBJ2-3; TRBD2 matches at 10 bases. The CDR3 runs to 16 residues. Losses at the gene ends were 1 base for V and 5 bases for J; bases not matched to a gene: 6. Per the germline V gene, CDR1 is SGHVS and CDR2 is FQNEAQ. CDR3 coding DNA: TGTGCCAGCAGCTTAGGGCTAGCGGGAGCTGAAGATACGCAGTATTTT. Protein: CASSLGLAGAEDTQYF.

V usage is TRBV28 and J usage is TRBJ2-5, with a tentative D call TRBD1 (5 bases). CDR1 and CDR2 from the germline V gene are MDHEN and SYDVKM. V dropped 2 bases and J dropped 2 bases, with 18 bases sitting between them. The length of the CDR3 is 17 residues. As DNA, the CDR3 is TGTGCCAGCAGTTTAACCCAATTCTACGCAGGGCAAGAGACCCAGTACTTC. Translating it yields CASSLTQFYAGQETQYF.

The chain employs TRBV5-1 and TRBJ2-2; the D gene is possibly TRBD1 (6 bases). V dropped 3 bases and J dropped 5 bases, with 8 bases sitting between them. The germline V gene encodes CDR1 SGHRS and CDR2 YFSETQ. This CDR3 region has 13 residues. The DNA for the CDR3 is TGCGCCAGCAGCTATCAGGGGACCGGGGAGCTGTTTTTT. It yields the protein CASSYQGTGELFF.

The chain uses TRBV21-1 and TRBJ2-7; the table's D call TRBD1 went unverified against the DNA. TRBV21-1 is designated a pseudogene. This CDR3 spans 15 amino acids. For the CDR3, the DNA is TGTGCCAGCAGCATGGAGGGACAGCCTTCCTACGAGCAGTACTTC. It is translated as CASSMEGQPSYEQYF.

The V and J genes are TRBV5-1 and TRBJ2-5, with TRBD1 matching over 9 bases. The J segment lost 5 bases and the V segment lost 4 bases, leaving 3 bases of the junction unmatched. The length of the CDR3 is 13 residues. Germline V CDR1 and CDR2: SGHRS, YFSETQ. The CDR3: CASSTGQGETQYF. For the CDR3, the DNA is TGCGCCAGCAGCACGGGACAGGGTGAGACCCAGTACTTC.

The CDR3 spells CASGLGRQNMNTEAFF. The CDR3 coding sequence is TGTGCTAGTGGTTTGGGGAGACAGAATATGAACACTGAAGCTTTCTTT. The rearrangement links TRBV12-5 to TRBJ1-1, with D perhaps TRBD1 (5 bases). This CDR3 has 16 amino acids. Trimming took off 1 base at V and 0 bases at J, with 12 bases between the two ends. Germline V gives CDR1 LGHNT, CDR2 FRNRAP.

This chain joins TRBV21-1 and TRBJ2-7; TRBD1, the D gene given by the table, was not confirmed from the DNA. TRBV21-1 has pseudogene status. This CDR3 region has 14 residues. CDR3 sequence: CASIGTARLYEQYF. The CDR3 DNA is TGTGCCAGCATAGGGACAGCCCGCCTCTACGAGCAGTACTTC.

This chain connects TRBV30 to TRBJ1-1; possibly TRBD1 for D (5 bases). The germline CDR1 and CDR2 sequences are GTSNPN and SVGIG (reference sequence). The CDR3 is made up of 13 amino acids. Trimming removed 3 bases at V and 3 bases at J, with 11 bases between. CDR3 protein: CAWRQGRYTEAFF. For the CDR3, the DNA is TGTGCCTGGAGGCAGGGTCGGTACACTGAAGCTTTCTTT.

This chain links TRBV9 with TRBJ2-1, with D hard to call. The V end lost 0 bases, the J end lost 1 base, and 8 bases lay between the germline ends. The CDR3 has 15 residues. Germline V CDR1 and CDR2: SGDLS, YYNGEE. DNA for the CDR3: TGTGCCAGCAGCGTAGGCACTATTTCCTACAATGAGCAGTTCTTC. It codes for CASSVGTISYNEQFF.

There are a few counts of this clone. The V gene is TRBV6-5, the J gene TRBJ2-1; D possibly corresponds to TRBD1 (5 bases). V was shortened by 6 bases and J by 1 base, with 13 bases between the two germline ends. This CDR3 has 15 residues. Germline V gene sequence: CDR1 MNHEY, CDR2 SVGAGI. This CDR3 reads CASRAGSSSYNEQFF. CDR3 sequence (DNA): TGTGCCAGCAGGGCAGGGTCCAGTTCCTACAATGAGCAGTTCTTC.

The chain is built from TRBV9 and TRBJ1-4; D may be TRBD1 (6 bases). The CDR3 covers 15 residues. V was trimmed by 0 bases and J by 7 bases, leaving 13 bases between them. Germline assignment: CDR1 SGDLS and CDR2 YYNGEE. The CDR3 sequence is CASSVGGGVVEKLFF. CDR3 DNA: TGTGCCAGCAGCGTAGGAGGGGGGGTGGTTGAAAAACTGTTTTTT.

This clone came up a few times. This chain joins TRBV2 and TRBJ2-1; the match to TRBD2 covers 9 bases. V was clipped by 8 bases and J by 12 bases; unmatched bases: 17. There are 15 residues in the CDR3. Germline V CDR1 and CDR2: SNHLY, FYNNEI. The CDR3 nucleotides read TGTGCCAGCCGTGTGGGTATAGCGGGAGCCCTCGGGCAGTTCTTC. Encoded protein: CASRVGIAGALGQFF. Based on the CDR3 plus reference TRBV2 and TRBJ2-1, the full variable domain is EPEVTQTPSHQVTQMGQEVILRCVPISNHLYFYWYRQILGQKVEFLVSFYNNEISEKSEIFDDQFSVERPDGSNFTLKIRSTKLEDSAMYFCASRVGIAGALGQFFGPGTRLTVL.

The chain carries TRBV5-4 and TRBJ2-7; 9 bases agree with TRBD2. The germline V gene encodes CDR1 SGHNT and CDR2 YYREEE (reference sequence). CDR3 length: 15 residues. The J segment lost 1 base and the V segment lost 0 bases, leaving 2 bases of the junction unmatched. CDR3 in amino acids: CASSLAAGGSYEQYF. CDR3 nucleotides: TGTGCCAGCAGCTTGGCGGCGGGAGGGTCCTACGAGCAGTACTTC.

The V and J genes are TRBV19 and TRBJ2-3; 7 bases align to TRBD2. Germline V gene sequence: CDR1 LNHDA, CDR2 SQIVND (reference sequence). The CDR3 is 17 amino acids. Trimming cost V 7 bases and J 2 bases; bases outside gene matches: 15. The CDR3 spells CASTPGQAGYHTDTQYF. CDR3 sequence (DNA): TGTGCCAGTACCCCCGGGCAAGCGGGGTACCACACAGATACGCAGTATTTT.

This rearrangement joins TRBV5-6 to TRBJ1-1; D ambiguous. Germline V gene data show CDR1 as SGHDT and CDR2 as YYEEEE. The germline V and J ends were trimmed by 1 base and 1 base, with 8 bases remaining between them. The CDR3 consists of 14 residues. The CDR3 coding sequence is TGTGCCAGCAGCTTGAACAGTGCGAACACTGAAGCTTTCTTT. Amino acids: CASSLNSANTEAFF.

The chain carries TRBV19 and TRBJ2-2, with 15 bases that match TRBD2. The J segment lost 7 bases and the V segment lost 6 bases, leaving 9 bases of the junction unmatched. Per germline, CDR1 LNHDA and CDR2 SQIVND (reference sequence). This CDR3 region has 17 residues. CDR3 amino acids: CASSPFMGLAGGGELFF. The CDR3 DNA reads as TGTGCCAGTAGCCCATTCATGGGACTAGCGGGAGGCGGGGAGCTGTTTTTT.

The chain employs TRBV18 and TRBJ2-7; no reliable D call. The CDR3 extends over 13 amino acids. The ends were cut back, 6 bases at V and 7 bases at J, with 16 bases in the middle. Germline-derived CDR1 and CDR2 are KGHSH and LQKENI. CDR3 protein: CASSPNLAREQYF. CDR3 bases: TGTGCCAGCTCTCCGAACCTCGCCAGGGAGCAGTACTTC.

This clone appeared a few times. The chain couples TRBV5-6 to TRBJ2-1; the match to TRBD2 covers 9 bases. This CDR3 spans 15 amino acids. V trimming: 4 bases; J trimming: 5 bases; junction bases outside the gene matches: 7. Germline V CDR1 and CDR2: SGHDT, YYEEEE. The CDR3 region has the DNA TGTGCCAGCAGCGCAGGGACTAGCCGACACAATGAGCAGTTCTTC. Protein sequence: CASSAGTSRHNEQFF. Drawing the rest from reference TRBV5-6 and TRBJ2-1, the complete variable domain is DAGVTQSPTHLIKTRGQQVTLRCSPKSGHDTVSWYQQALGQGPQFIFQYYEEEERQRGNFPDRFSGHQFPNYSSELNVNALLLGDSALYLCASSAGTSRHNEQFFGPGTRLTVL.

The genes are TRBV28 and TRBJ2-7; the D gene is possibly TRBD1 (6 bases). CDR1 is MDHEN and CDR2 is SYDVKM in the germline V gene. CDR3 length: 14 amino acids. The V and J ends lost 4 bases and 2 bases respectively, with 12 bases between them. Here the CDR3 DNA reads TGTGCCAGCAGTTCCTCCGGGACAACCTACGAGCAGTACTTC. As protein: CASSSSGTTYEQYF.